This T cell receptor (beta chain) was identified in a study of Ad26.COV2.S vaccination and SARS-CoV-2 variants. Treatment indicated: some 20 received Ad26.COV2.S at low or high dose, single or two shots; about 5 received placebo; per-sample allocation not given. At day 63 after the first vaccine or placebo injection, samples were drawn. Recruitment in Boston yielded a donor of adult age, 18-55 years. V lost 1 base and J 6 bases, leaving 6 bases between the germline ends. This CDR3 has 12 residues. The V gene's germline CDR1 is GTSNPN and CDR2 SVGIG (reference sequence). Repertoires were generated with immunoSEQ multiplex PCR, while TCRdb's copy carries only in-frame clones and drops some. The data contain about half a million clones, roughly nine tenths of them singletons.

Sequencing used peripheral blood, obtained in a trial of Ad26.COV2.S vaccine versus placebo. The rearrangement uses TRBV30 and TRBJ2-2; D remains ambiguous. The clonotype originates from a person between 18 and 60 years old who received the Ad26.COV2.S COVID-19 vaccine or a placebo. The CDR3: CAWSDAPGELFF. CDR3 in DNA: TGTGCCTGGAGTGATGCCCCCGGGGAGCTGTTTTTT.